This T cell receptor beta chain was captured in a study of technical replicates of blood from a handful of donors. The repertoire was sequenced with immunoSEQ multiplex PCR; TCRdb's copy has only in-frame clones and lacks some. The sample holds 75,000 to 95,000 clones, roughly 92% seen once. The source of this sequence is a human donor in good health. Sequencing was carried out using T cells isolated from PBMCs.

The CDR3 DNA is TGTGCCAGTAGAAGCCCCGGACTAGCGGGGGGCTACGAGCAGTACTTC. Residues: CASRSPGLAGGYEQYF. This chain links TRBV19 with TRBJ2-7; TRBD2 agrees at 14 bases. The germline gives CDR1 LNHDA, CDR2 SQIVND (reference sequence). The V and J ends lost 6 bases and 3 bases, in that order; junction bases with no gene match: 7. The CDR3 totals 16 residues.